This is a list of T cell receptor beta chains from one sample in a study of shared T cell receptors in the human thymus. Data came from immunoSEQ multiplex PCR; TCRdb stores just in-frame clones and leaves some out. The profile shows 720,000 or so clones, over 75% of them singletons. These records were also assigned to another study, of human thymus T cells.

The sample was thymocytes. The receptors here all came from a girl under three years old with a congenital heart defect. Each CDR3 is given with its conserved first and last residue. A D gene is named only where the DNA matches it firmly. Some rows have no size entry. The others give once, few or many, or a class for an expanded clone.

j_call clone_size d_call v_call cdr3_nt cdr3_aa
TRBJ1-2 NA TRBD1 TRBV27 TGTGCCAGCAGTTCGACAGGGGGTAACTATGGCTACACCTTC CASSSTGGNYGYTF
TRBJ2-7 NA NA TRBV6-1 TGTGCCAGCAGTGTTGGCCGCTCCTACGAGCAGTACTTC CASSVGRSYEQYF
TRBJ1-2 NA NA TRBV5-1 TGCGCCAGCAGCTTGGGGGTCGGGTGGGGCTACACCTTC CASSLGVGWGYTF
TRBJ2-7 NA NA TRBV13 TGTGCCAGCAGTGGAGGTGCCTACGAGCAGTACTTC CASSGGAYEQYF
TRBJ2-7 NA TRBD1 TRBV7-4 TGTGCCAGCAGCTTAGCACTACAGGGGTCCTACGAGCAGTACTTC CASSLALQGSYEQYF
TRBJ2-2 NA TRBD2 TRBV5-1 TGCGCCAGCAGCTTCCCGACTAGCGGGGGGTCTAACACCGGGGAGCTGTTTTTT CASSFPTSGGSNTGELFF
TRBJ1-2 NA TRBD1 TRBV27 TGTGCCAGCAGTGCTGATGGGACAGGGGGCGATCATAACTATGGCCACACCTTC CASSADGTGGDHNYGHTF
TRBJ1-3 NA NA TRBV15 TGTGCCACCAGCACCGACAGTCGCTACTCTGGAAACACCATATATTTT CATSTDSRYSGNTIYF
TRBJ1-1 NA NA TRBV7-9 TGTGCCAGCAGCCGATCTTTGGAGGAGAACACTGAAGCTTTCTTT CASSRSLEENTEAFF
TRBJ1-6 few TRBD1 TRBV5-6 TGTGCCAGCAGCTTGAAATTGGGGACAGAGAATTCACCCCTCCACTTT CASSLKLGTENSPLHF
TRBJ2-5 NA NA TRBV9 TGTGCCAGCAGCGTAGCGGACATACAAGAGACCCAGTACTTC CASSVADIQETQYF
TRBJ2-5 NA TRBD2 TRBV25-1 TGTGCCAGCAGTAGGAAGGTAGCGGGGGGTCAAGAGACCCAGTACTTC CASSRKVAGGQETQYF
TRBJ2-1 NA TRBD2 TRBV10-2 TGCGCCAGCAGAGAAGGCGTCCTAGCGGGGACCTGCAATGAGCAGTTCTTC CASREGVLAGTCNEQFF
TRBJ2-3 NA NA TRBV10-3 TGTGCCATCAGTGAGTTCAGTGCGGACAGACCCAACACAGATACGCAGTATTTT CAISEFSADRPNTDTQYF
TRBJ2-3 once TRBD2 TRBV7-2 TGTGCCAGCAGCTCCTTAGCGGGGGATTCCACAGATACGCAGTATTTT CASSSLAGDSTDTQYF
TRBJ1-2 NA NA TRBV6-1 TGTGCCAGCAGTGAAGCGACCGGGGGGGGATATGGCTACACCTTC CASSEATGGGYGYTF
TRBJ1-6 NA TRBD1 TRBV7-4 TGTGCCAGCAGCTTCTTCTCGGGAGGGGGCGGTTCACCCCTCCACTTT CASSFFSGGGGSPLHF
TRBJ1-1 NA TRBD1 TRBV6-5 TGTGCCAGCAGTTACTTCGGGGCAGGGGGGGCTTTCTTT CASSYFGAGGAFF
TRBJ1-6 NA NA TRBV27 TGTGCCACTTCGGGACTCCGGTATTCACCCCTCCACTTT CATSGLRYSPLHF
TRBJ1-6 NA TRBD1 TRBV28 TGTGCCAGCAGTTCAGGGGGATCACCCCTCCACTTT CASSSGGSPLHF
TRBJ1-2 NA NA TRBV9 TGTGCCAGCAGCTCCTCCGGACCCGGGAAAGGTGGCTATGGCTACACCTTC CASSSSGPGKGGYGYTF
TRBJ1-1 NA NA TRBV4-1 TGCGCCAGCAGCCAAGTTCTTCACACTGAAGCTTTCTTT CASSQVLHTEAFF
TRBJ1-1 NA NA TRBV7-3 TGTGCCAGCAGCTTCTACAGGGAAACTGAAGCTTTCTTT CASSFYRETEAFF
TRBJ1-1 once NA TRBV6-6 TGTGCCAGCAGTTACCACAAGGGGAAACTGAACACTGAAGCTTTCTTT CASSYHKGKLNTEAFF
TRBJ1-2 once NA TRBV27 TGTGCCAGCAGTTTATCCCTCGGTCAGGGATCTGGCTACACCTTC CASSLSLGQGSGYTF
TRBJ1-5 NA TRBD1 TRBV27 TGTGCCAGCAGTCCCCGACAGGGTACCCAGCCCCAGCATTTT CASSPRQGTQPQHF
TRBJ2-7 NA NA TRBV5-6 TGTGCCAGCAGCTTGGTAGGGGAAAGAAACGAGCAGTACTTC CASSLVGERNEQYF
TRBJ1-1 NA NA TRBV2 TGTGCCAGCGAAGAAGGGGTTTCGCCTAACACTGAAGCTTTCTTT CASEEGVSPNTEAFF
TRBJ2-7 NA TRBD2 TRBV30 TGTGCCTGGACCTCCCGGCGGGAGGTGTCCTACGAGCAGTACTTC CAWTSRREVSYEQYF
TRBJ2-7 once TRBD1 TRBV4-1 TGCGCCAGCAGCCAAGATCATAGGGGGCAATACGAGCAGTACTTC CASSQDHRGQYEQYF
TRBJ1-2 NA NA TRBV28 TGTGCCAGCAGTTTGGGCAGGGTCTATGGCTACACCTTC CASSLGRVYGYTF
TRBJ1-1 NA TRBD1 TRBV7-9 TGTGCCAGCAGCTTCTTCCCGACAGGGGGAAACACTGAAGCTTTCTTT CASSFFPTGGNTEAFF
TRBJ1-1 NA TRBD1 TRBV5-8 TGTGCCAGCAGCTTTCGGTCGGCCAGGGGGGACACTGAAGCTTTCTTT CASSFRSARGDTEAFF
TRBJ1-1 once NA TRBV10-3 TGTGCCATCACCGCCGGGAAGGAAGAGGGAGTCACTGAAGCTTTCTTT CAITAGKEEGVTEAFF
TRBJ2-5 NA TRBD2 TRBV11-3 TGTGCCAGCAGCTTCGCCGGGGGGAACCAAGAGACCCAGTACTTC CASSFAGGNQETQYF
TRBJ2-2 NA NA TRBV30 TGTGCGGAAATGAGGACGAGGACTGGGGAGCTGTTTTTT CAEMRTRTGELFF
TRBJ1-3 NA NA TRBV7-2 TGTGCCAGCAGCTTAGTCTCAGGGAGGTCTGGAAACACCATATATTTT CASSLVSGRSGNTIYF
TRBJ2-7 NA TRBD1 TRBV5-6 TGTGCCAGCAGCTTGTTCAGGGGGCGTAGCGAGCAGTACTTC CASSLFRGRSEQYF
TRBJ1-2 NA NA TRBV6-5 TGTGCCAGCAGTTACTTACCAACCTTGGGCGAAGGCTACACCTTC CASSYLPTLGEGYTF
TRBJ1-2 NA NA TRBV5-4 TGTGCCAGCAGCGAGGACATGTCGGCCTACTATGGCTACACCTTC CASSEDMSAYYGYTF
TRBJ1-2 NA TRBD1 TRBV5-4 TGTGCCAGCAGCCCCGTGACAGGGACCAATGTGGATGGCTACACCTTC CASSPVTGTNVDGYTF
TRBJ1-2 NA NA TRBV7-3 TGTGCCAGCAGCTTTCCCGGGGGGGATGGCTACACCTTC CASSFPGGDGYTF
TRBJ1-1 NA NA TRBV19 TGTGCCAGTAAGCCCCCGTGGGAGGGCTACACTGAAGCTTTCTTT CASKPPWEGYTEAFF
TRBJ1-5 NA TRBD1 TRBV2 TGTGCCAGCAGTGCGGGAGCGGGACAGGGCAATCAGCCCCAGCATTTT CASSAGAGQGNQPQHF
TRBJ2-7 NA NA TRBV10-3 TGTGCCATCAATAACGAGCAGTACTTC CAINNEQYF
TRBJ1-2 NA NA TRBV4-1 TGCGCCAGCAGCCCGAGGGAAAGTTTAGGGGGGGGCGTTTTCTATGGCTACACCTTC CASSPRESLGGGVFYGYTF
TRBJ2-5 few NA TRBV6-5 TGTGCCAGCAGTTATAGCAGGGGTGGGGAGACCCAGTACTTC CASSYSRGGETQYF
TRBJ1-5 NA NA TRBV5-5 TGTGCCAGCAGCTCAGGACAGAACGATCAGCCCCAGCATTTT CASSSGQNDQPQHF
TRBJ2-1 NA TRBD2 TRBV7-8 TGTGCCAGCAGCTCTAGCGGGGGGGAGGTCTTGTACAATGAGCAGTTCTTC CASSSSGGEVLYNEQFF
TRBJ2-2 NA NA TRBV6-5 TGTGCCATAGGGTGTGGACTTTCCATCACCGGGGAGCTGTTTTTT CAIGCGLSITGELFF
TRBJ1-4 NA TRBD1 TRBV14 TGTGCCAGCAGCCAAGGGACAGGGGGTCTGGCTAATGAAAAACTGTTTTTT CASSQGTGGLANEKLFF
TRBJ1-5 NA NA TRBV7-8 TGTGCCAGCAGCTTACGGGGGGCCGTGGCAATCCGGCCCCAGCATTTT CASSLRGAVAIRPQHF
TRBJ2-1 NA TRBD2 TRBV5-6 TGTGCCAGCAGCTTGGACGCTAGCGGGGGGGCTCACTCCTACAATGAGCAGTTCTTC CASSLDASGGAHSYNEQFF
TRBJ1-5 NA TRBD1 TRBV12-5 TGTGCTAGTGGGACAGGGAATCGGCAGCCCCAGCATTTT CASGTGNRQPQHF
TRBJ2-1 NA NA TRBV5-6 TGTGCCAGCAGAACATACAGGGGAGGTTACAATGAGCAGTTCTTC CASRTYRGGYNEQFF
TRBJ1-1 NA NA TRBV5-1 TGCGCCAGCAGCTTACCGCGGCGGGGGTTTAACACTGAAGCTTTCTTT CASSLPRRGFNTEAFF
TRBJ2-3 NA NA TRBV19 TGTGCCAGTAGTTTGCGGGTGAGCACAGATACGCAGTATTTT CASSLRVSTDTQYF
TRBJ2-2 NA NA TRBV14 TGTGCCAGCAGCCAAGAACCGGGGGTCTGTAACACCGGGGAGCTGTTTTTT CASSQEPGVCNTGELFF
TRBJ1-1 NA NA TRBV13 TGTGCCAGCAGCCCTAGCCGCGTCGGGCCGAGTGTCCCAGATCCGAACACTGAAGCTTTCTTT CASSPSRVGPSVPDPNTEAFF